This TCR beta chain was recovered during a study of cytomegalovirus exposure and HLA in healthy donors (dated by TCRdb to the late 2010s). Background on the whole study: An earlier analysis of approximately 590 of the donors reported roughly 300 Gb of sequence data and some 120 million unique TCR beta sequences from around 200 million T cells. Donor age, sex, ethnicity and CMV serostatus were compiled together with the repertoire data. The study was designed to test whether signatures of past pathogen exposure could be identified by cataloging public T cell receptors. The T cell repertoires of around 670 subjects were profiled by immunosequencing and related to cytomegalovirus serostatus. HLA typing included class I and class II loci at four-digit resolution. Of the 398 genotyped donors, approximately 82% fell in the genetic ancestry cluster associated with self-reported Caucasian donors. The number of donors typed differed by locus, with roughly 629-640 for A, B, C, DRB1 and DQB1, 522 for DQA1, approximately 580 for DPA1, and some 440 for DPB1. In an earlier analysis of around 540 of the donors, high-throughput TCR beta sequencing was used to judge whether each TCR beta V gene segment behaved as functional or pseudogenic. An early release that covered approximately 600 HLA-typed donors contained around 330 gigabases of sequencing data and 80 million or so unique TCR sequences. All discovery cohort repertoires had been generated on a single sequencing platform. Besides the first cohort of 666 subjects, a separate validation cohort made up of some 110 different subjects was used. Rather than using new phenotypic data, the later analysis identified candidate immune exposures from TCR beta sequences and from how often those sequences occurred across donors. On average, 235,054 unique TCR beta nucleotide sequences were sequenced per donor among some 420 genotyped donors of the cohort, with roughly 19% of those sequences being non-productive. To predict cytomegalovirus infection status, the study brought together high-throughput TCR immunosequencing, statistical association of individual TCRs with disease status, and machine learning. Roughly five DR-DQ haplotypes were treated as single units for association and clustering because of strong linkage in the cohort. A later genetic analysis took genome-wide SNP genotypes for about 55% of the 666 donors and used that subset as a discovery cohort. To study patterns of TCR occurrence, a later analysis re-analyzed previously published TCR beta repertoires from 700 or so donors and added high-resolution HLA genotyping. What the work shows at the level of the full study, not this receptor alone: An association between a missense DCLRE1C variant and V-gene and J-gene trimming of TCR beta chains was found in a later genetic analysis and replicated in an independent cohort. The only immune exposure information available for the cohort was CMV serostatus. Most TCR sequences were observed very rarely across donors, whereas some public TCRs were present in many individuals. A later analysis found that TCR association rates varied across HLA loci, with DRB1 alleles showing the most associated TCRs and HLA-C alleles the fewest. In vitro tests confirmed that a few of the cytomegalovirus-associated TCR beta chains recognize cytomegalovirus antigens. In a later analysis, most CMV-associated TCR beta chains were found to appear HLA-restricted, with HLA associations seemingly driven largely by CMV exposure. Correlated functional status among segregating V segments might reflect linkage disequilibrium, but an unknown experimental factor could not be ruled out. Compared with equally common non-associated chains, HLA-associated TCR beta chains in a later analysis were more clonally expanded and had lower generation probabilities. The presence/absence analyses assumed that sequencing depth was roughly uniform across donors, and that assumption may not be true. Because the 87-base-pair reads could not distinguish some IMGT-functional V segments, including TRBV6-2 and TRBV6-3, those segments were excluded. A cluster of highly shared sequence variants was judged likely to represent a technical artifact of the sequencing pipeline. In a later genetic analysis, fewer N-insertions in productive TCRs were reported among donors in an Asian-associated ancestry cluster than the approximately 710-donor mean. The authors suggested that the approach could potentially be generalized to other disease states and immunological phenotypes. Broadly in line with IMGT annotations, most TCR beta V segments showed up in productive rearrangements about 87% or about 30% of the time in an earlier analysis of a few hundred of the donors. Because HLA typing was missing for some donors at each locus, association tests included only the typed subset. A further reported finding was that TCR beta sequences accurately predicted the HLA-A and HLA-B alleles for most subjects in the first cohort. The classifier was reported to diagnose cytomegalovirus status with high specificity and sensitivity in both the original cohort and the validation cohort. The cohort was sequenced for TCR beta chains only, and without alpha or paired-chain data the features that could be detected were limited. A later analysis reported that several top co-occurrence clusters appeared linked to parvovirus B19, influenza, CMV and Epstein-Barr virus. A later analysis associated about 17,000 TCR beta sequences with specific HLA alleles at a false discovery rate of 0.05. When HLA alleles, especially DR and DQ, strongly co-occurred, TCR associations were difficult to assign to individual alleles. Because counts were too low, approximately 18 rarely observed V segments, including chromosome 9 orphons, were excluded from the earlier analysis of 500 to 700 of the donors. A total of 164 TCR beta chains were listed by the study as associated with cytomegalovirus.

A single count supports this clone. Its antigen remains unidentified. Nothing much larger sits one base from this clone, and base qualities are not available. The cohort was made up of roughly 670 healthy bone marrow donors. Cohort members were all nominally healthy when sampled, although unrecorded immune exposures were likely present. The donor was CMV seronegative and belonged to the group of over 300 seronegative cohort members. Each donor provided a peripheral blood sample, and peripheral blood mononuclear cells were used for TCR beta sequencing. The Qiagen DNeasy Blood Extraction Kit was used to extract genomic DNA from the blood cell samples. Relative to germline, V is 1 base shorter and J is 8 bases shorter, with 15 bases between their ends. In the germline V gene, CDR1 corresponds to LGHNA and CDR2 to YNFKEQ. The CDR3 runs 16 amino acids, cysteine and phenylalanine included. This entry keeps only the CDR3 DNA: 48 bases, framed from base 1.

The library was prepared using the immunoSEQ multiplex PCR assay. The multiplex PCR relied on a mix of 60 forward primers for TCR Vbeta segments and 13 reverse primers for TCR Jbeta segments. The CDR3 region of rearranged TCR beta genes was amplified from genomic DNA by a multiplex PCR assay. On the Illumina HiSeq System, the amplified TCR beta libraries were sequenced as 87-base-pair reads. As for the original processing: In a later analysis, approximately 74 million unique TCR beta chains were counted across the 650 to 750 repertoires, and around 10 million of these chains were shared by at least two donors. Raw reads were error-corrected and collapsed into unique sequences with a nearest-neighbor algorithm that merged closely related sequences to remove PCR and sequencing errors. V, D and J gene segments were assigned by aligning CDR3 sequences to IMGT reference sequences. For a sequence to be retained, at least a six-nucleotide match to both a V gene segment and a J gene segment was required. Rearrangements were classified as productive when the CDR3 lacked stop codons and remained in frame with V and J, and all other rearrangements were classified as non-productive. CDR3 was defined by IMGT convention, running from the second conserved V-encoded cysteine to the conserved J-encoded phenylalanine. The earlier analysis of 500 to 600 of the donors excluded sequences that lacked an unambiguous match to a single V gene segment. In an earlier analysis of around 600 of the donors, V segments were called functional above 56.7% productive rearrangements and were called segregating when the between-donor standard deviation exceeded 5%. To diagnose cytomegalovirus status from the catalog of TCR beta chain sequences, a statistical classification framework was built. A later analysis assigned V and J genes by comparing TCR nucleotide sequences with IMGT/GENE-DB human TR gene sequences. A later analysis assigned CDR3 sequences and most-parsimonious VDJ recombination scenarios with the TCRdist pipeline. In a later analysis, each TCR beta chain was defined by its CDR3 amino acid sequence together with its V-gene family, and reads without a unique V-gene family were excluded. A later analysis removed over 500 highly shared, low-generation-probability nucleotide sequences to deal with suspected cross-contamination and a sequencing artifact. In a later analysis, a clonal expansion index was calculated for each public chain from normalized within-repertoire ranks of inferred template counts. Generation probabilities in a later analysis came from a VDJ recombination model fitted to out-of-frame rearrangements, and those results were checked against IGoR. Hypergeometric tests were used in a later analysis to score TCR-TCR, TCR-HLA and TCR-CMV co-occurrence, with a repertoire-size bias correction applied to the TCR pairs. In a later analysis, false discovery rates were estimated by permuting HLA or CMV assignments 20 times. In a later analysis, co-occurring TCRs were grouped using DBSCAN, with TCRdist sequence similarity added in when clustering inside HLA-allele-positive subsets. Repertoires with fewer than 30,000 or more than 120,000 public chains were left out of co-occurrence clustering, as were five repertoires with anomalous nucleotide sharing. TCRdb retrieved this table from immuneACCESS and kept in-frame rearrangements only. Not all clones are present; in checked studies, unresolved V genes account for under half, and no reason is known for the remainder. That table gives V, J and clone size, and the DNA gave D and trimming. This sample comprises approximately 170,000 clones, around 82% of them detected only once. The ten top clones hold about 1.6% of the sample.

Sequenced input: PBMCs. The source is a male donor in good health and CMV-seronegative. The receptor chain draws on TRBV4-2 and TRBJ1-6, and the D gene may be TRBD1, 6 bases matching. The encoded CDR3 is CASSQVGGGADSPLHF. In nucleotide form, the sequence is TGTGCCAGCAGCCAAGTTGGTGGGGGGGCGGATTCACCCCTCCACTTT.